This T cell receptor (beta chain) comes out of a study of T cell responses to AZD1222 COVID-19 vaccine. Investigators merged groups given second doses at roughly 4 or roughly 12 weeks. The CDR3 runs to 13 residues. The V end lost 0 bases, the J end lost 2 bases, and 5 bases lay between the germline ends. Per the germline V gene, CDR1 is SGHRS and CDR2 is YFSETQ. Some clones are missing from TCRdb's copy, which holds only in-frame ones; the method was immunoSEQ multiplex PCR. The sample lists over 50,000 clones, about 89% occurring once. Study observations and caveats: White British people made up most donors, females outnumbered males, and clonal diversity was possibly underestimated. The repertoires were collected only after the peak T cell response. Among vaccine-associated CD4 TCRs, coverage spanned spike, with dominance at 160-218 and 743-854.

A note on this clone: Its cognate antigen is unknown.

The chain links TRBV5-1 to TRBJ2-5, with D possibly being TRBD1 (5 bases). The input for sequencing was peripheral blood, taken 28 days after the second AZD1222 dose. This TCR derives from an adult who received the AZD1222 COVID-19 vaccine. As DNA, the CDR3 is TGCGCCAGCAGCTTGGGACAGCAAGAGACCCAGTACTTC. Amino acids: CASSLGQQETQYF.